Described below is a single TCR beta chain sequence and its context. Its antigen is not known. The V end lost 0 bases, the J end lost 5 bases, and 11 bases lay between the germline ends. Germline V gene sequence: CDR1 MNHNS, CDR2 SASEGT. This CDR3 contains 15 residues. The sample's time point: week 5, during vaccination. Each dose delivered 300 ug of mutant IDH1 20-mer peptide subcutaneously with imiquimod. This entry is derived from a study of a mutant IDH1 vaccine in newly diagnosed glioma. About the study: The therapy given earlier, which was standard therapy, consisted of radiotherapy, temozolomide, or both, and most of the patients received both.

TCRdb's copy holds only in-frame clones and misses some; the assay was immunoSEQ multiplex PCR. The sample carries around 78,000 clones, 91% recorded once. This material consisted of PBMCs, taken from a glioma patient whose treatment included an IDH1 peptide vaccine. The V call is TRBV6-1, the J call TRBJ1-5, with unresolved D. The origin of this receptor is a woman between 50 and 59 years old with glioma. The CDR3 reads CASSEALIAHQPQHF. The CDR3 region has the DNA TGTGCCAGCAGTGAAGCTTTAATAGCCCATCAGCCCCAGCATTTT.